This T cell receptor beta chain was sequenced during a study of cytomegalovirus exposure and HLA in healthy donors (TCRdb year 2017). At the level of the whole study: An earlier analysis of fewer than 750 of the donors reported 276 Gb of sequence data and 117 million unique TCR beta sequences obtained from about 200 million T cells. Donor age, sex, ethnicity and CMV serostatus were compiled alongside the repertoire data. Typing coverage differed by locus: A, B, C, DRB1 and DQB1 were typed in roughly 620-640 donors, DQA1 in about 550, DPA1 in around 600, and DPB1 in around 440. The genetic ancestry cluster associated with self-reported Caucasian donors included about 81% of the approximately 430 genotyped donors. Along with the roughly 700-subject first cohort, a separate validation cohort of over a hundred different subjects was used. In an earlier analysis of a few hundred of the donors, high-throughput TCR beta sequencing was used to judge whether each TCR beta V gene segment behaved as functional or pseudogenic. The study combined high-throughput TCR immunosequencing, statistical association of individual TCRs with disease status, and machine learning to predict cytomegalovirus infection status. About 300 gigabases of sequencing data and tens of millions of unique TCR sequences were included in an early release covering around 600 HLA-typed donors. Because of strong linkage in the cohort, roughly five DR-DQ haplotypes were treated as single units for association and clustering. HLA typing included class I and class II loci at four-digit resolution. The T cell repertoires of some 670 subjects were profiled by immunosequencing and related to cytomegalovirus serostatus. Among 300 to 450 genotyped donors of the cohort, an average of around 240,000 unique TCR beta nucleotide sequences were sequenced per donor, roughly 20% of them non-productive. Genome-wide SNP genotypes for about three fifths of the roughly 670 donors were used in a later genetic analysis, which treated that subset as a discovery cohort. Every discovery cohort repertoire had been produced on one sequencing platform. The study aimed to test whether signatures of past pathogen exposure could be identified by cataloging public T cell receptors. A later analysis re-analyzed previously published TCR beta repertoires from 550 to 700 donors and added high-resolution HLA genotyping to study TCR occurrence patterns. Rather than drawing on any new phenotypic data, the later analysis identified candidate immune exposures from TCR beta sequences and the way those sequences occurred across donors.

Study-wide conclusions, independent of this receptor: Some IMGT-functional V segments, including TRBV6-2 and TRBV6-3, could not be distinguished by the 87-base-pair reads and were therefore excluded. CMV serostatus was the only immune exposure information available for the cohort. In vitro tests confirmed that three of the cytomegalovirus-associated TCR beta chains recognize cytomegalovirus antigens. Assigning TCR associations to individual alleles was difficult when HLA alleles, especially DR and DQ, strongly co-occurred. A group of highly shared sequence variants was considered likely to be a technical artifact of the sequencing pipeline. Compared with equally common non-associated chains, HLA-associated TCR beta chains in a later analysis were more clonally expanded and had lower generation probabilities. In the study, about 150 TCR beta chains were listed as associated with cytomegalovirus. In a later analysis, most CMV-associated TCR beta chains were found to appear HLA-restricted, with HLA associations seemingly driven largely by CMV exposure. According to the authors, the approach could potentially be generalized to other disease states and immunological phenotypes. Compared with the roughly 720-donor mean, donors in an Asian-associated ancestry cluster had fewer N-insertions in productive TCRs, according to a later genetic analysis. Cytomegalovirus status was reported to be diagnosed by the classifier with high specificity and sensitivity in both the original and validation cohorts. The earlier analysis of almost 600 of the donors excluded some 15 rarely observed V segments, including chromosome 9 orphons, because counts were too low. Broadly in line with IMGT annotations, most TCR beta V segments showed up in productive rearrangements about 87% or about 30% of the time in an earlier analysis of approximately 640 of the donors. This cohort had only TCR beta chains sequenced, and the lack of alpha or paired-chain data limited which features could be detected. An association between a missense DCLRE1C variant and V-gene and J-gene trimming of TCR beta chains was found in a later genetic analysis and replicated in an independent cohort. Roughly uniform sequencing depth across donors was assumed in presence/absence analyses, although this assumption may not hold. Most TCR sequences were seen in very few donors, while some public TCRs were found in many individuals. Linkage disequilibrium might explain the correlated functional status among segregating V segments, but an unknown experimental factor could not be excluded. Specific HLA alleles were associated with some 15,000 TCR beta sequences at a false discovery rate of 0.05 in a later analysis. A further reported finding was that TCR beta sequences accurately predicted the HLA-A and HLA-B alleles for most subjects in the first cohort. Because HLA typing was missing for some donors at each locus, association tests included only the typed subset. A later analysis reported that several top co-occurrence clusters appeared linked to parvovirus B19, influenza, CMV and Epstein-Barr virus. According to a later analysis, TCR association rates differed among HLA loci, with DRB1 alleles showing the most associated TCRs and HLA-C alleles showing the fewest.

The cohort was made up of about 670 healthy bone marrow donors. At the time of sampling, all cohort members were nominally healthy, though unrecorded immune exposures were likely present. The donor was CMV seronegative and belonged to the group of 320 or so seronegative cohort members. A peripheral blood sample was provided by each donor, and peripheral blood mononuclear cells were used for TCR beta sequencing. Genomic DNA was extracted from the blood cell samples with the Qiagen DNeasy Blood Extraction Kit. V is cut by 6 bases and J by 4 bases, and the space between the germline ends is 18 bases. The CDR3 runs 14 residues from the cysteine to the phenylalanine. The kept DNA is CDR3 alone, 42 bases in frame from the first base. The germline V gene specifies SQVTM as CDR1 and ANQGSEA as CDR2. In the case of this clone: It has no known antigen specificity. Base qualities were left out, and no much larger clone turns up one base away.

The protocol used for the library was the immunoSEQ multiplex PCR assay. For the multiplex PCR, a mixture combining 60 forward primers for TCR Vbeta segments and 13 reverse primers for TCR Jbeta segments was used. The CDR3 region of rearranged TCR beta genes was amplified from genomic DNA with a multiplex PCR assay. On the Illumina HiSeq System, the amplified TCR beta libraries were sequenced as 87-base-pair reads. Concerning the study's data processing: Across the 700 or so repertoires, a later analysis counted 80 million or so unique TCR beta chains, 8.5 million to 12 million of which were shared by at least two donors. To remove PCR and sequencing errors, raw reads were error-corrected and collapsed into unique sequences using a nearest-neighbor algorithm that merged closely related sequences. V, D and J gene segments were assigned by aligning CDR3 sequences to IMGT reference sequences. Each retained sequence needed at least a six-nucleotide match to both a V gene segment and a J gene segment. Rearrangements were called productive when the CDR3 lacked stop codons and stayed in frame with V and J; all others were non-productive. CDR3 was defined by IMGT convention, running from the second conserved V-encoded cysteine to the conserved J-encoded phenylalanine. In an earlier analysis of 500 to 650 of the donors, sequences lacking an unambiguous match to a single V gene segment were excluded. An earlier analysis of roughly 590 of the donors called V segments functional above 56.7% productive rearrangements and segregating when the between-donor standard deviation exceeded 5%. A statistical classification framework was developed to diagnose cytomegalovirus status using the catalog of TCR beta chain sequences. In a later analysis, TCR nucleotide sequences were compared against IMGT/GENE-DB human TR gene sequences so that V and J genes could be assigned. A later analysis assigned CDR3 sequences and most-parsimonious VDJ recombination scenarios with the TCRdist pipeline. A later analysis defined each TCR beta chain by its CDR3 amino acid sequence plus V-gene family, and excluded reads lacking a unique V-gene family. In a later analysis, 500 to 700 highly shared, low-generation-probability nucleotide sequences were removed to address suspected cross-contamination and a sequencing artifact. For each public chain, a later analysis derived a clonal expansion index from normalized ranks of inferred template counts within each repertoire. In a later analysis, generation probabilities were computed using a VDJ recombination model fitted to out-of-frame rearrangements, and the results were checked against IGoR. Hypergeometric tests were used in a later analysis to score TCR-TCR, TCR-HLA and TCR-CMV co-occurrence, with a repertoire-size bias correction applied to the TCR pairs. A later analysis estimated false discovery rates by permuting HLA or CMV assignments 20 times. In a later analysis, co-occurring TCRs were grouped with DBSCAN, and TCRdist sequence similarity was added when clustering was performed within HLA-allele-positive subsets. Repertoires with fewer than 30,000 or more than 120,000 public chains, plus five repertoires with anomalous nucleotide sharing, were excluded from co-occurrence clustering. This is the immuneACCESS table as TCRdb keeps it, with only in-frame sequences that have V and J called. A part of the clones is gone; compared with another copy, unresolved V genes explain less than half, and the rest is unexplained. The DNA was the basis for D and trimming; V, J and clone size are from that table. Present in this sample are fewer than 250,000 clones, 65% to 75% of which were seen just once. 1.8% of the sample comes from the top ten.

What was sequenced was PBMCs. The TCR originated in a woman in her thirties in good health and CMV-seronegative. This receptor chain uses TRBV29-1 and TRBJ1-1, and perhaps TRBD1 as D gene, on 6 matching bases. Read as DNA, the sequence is TGCAGCGTCTTGGGGGGGCCAGGTAGCACTGAAGCTTTCTTT. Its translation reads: CSVLGGPGSTEAFF. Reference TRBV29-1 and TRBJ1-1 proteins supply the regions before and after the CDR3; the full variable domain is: SAVISQKPSRDICQRGTSLTIQCQVDSQVTMMFWYRQQPGQSLTLIATANQGSEATYESGFVIDKFPISRPNLTFSTLTVSNMSPEDSSIYLCSVLGGPGSTEAFFGQGTRLTVV.